Given below is one T cell receptor beta chain in context. Antigen: not known. Method: immunoSEQ multiplex PCR; TCRdb's copy keeps in-frame clones and lacks some. The table lists around 130,000 clones, about 88% of them singletons. Germline values: CDR1 MDHEN, CDR2 SYDVKM. This CDR3 contains 11 residues. V lost 2 bases, J lost 10 bases, and 7 bases lay in between. The data derive from a study of T cell responses to AZD1222 COVID-19 vaccine. Regarding the study as a whole: Among the donors, most were white British and more were female, and clonal diversity was possibly underestimated. Spike-wide vaccine-associated CD4 TCRs dominated at 160-218 and 743-854.

This receptor was identified in an adult who received the AZD1222 COVID-19 vaccine. The sample consisted of peripheral blood, taken 28 days after the second AZD1222 dose. V and J are TRBV28 and TRBJ2-3; D is undetermined. This chain's CDR3 is CASSLTYAQYF. The CDR3 DNA reads as TGTGCCAGCAGTTTAACCTACGCGCAGTATTTT.